Below, one T cell receptor (beta chain) is given with its context. Antigen unknown. The sample comes from a study of cytomegalovirus exposure and HLA in healthy donors. Study-level points and caveats: The authors judged a highly shared variant cluster likely a sequencing artifact. Later genetic work tied a missense DCLRE1C variant to beta-chain V and J trimming.

The CDR3 has 16 amino acids. The germline V gene encodes CDR1 MDHEN and CDR2 SYDVKM. Trimming removed 5 bases from V and 7 bases from J; junction bases left unmatched: 12. Vbeta (60) and Jbeta (13) primers were used in the PCR. Repertoires were generated with immunoSEQ multiplex PCR, while TCRdb's copy carries only in-frame clones and drops some. The table has more than 95,000 clones, 10% seen once. This sequence joins TRBV28 and TRBJ1-5; 9 nucleotides match TRBD1. The sequencing sample was made of PBMCs. This sequence was found in a man aged 35-49 years in good health and CMV-seropositive. CDR3 DNA: TGTGCCAGCAGTCCCCACCGGGGACAGGGTGTCCAGCCCCAGCATTTT. This sequence encodes CASSPHRGQGVQPQHF. The full variable domain, with the rest looked up from reference TRBV28 and TRBJ1-5, is DVKVTQSSRYLVKRTGEKVFLECVQDMDHENMFWYRQDPGLGLRLIYFSYDVKMKEKGDIPEGYSVSREKKERFSLILESASTNQTSMYLCASSPHRGQGVQPQHFGDGTRLSIL.